These T cell receptor beta chains were read from a single sample in a study of T-cell memory formation after mild COVID-19. TCRdb recomputed calls from the 5' RACE reads with MiXCR, one row per CDR3 protein. The data contain 540,000 or so distinct CDR3 sequences, over 20% of them singletons. Sequencing input: PBMCs or a T cell subset sorted from them (not recorded which). These receptors all stem from an adult woman who had mild COVID-19 (a few samples of this study predate the infection). Cell type and time point are not known. Both conserved end residues are part of each CDR3. D genes are given only for firm matches. Clone size, where shown, is once, few, many, or a class for clones that have expanded.

TGTGCCAGCTCCCCGGCTATCAGCGGGGTTCCTTACAATGAGCAGTTCTTC	CASSPAISGVPYNEQFF	TRBJ2-1	few	TRBV7-9	TRBD2
TGTGCCAGCTGCAAGCAAGTAGGCGAGCAGTTCTTC	CASCKQVGEQFF	TRBJ2-1	few	TRBV6-1	.
TGCGCCAGCAGCCAAGAGCCCCGAGGGACAGTTGAAGCTTTCTTT	CASSQEPRGTVEAFF	TRBJ1-1	few	TRBV4-1	TRBD1
TGTGCCAGCAGCAGGGCTGGCGGGCCCCAGCATTTT	CASSRAGGPQHF	TRBJ1-5	.	TRBV6-5	.
TGTGCCAGCTCACTTGGGACTAGCGGCCAAGAGACCCAGTACTTC	CASSLGTSGQETQYF	TRBJ2-5	few	TRBV9	TRBD2
TGTGCCAGCAGTTTATTCGGGGGTTCCACCGGGGAGCTGTTTTTT	CASSLFGGSTGELFF	TRBJ2-2	few	TRBV12-3/TRBV12-4	.
TGCAGTGCTAGAGCCTATGGCTACACCTTC	CSARAYGYTF	TRBJ1-2	.	TRBV20-1	.
TGTGCCAGCAGCCGACGTTTTATGTATACGCAGTATTTT	CASSRRFMYTQYF	TRBJ2-3	few	TRBV12-3/TRBV12-4	.
TGTGCCACCAGCAGAGATCCGGGCGCGGGGTATGGCTACACCTTC	CATSRDPGAGYGYTF	TRBJ1-2	.	TRBV15	.
TGTGCCAGCAGCCAATCCAGGGGGAGTGGCTATGGCTACACCTTC	CASSQSRGSGYGYTF	TRBJ1-2	.	TRBV4-2	TRBD1
TGTGCCAGCTCTTTTACCGGGACTTCCAACAATGAGCAGTTCTTC	CASSFTGTSNNEQFF	TRBJ2-1	few	TRBV5-4	.
TGCAGTGCTAGAAAGGACAGGCCGAGCTCCTACAATGAGCAGTTCTTC	CSARKDRPSSYNEQFF	TRBJ2-1	.	TRBV20-1	TRBD1
TGTGCCAGCAGCCAGGCCGGGACTAGCGTATCCCAAGAGACCCAGTACTTC	CASSQAGTSVSQETQYF	TRBJ2-5	.	TRBV7-2	TRBD2
TGCAGTGCTAGAGTGACGGGACTGCCCGATTTAAATGAGCAGTTCTTC	CSARVTGLPDLNEQFF	TRBJ2-1	.	TRBV20-1	.
TGTGCCAGTAGTATAGTCCGGGACAGAAAAATGAACACTGAAGCTTTCTTT	CASSIVRDRKMNTEAFF	TRBJ1-1	.	TRBV19	TRBD1
TGTGCCAGCAGCTTATGGGGGTCTTATGGCTACACCTTC	CASSLWGSYGYTF	TRBJ1-2	.	TRBV7-2	.
TGCGCCAGCAGCCAGGGTCGCGGGGGTCGATATGAGCAGTTCTTC	CASSQGRGGRYEQFF	TRBJ2-1	few	TRBV4-1	TRBD2
TGTGCCAGCAAACAAAGGGGGACGAGCAATCAGCCCCAGCATTTT	CASKQRGTSNQPQHF	TRBJ1-5	.	TRBV12-3/TRBV12-4	.
TGTGCCAGCAGCCCCGAACTCCACCAAGAGACCCAGTACTTC	CASSPELHQETQYF	TRBJ2-5	.	TRBV12-3/TRBV12-4	.